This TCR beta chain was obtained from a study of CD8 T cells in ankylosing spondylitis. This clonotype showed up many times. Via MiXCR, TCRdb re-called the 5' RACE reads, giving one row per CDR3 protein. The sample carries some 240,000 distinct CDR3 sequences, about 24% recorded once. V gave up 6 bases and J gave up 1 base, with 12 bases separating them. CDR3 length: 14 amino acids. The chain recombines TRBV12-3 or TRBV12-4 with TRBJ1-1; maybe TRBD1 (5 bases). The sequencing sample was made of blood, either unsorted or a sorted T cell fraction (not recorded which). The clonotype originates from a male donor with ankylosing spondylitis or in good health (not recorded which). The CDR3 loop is CASSNSGQNTEAFF. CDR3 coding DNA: TGTGCCAGCAGCAACTCCGGACAGAACACTGAAGCTTTCTTT.